A single sample is the source of the 9 T cell receptor beta chains below, sequenced in a study of cytomegalovirus exposure and HLA in healthy donors (dated 2017 in TCRdb). The library was built by means of the immunoSEQ multiplex PCR assay. A mixture of 60 forward primers for TCR Vbeta segments and 13 reverse primers for TCR Jbeta segments was used in the multiplex PCR. TCRdb limited this immuneACCESS table to in-frame rearrangements with V and J called. A share of clones is missing; checked studies link under half to unresolved V genes, and the rest is unexplained. The sample's own table lists approximately 37,000 clones. Roughly 9.6% of the sample lies in the top ten. Input material: PBMCs. All receptors derive from a middle-aged man in good health and CMV-seropositive.

The chain is built from TRBV12-5 and TRBJ2-3, with 7 bases aligning to TRBD2. The CDR3 has 15 amino acids. V lost 5 bases, J lost 4 bases, and 9 bases stayed unmatched. Germline assignment: CDR1 LGHNT and CDR2 FRNRAP. CDR3 DNA: TGTGCTAGTGGTCCGGGGGGTGGGGAAGCAGATACGCAGTATTTT. It specifies CASGPGGGEADTQYF.

This rearrangement joins TRBV27 to TRBJ1-1, with 8 nucleotides matching TRBD1. The germline V gene encodes CDR1 MNHEY and CDR2 SMNVEV (reference sequence). V lost 8 bases, J lost 2 bases, and 4 bases stayed unmatched. This CDR3 comprises 13 residues. Here the CDR3 reads CASCAGGNTEAFF. In nucleotides, the CDR3 is TGTGCCAGCTGTGCAGGGGGCAACACTGAAGCTTTCTTT.

The rearrangement joins TRBV27 to TRBJ2-7, with 7 bases lining up with TRBD1. Germline CDR1 and CDR2: MNHEY and SMNVEV (reference sequence). The V segment lost 5 bases and the J segment 0 bases; nucleotides outside the gene matches: 10. CDR3 length equals 16 residues. The CDR3 here is CASSPSTGPISYEQYF. CDR3 DNA: TGTGCCAGCAGTCCCTCGACAGGGCCCATCTCCTACGAGCAGTACTTC.

V gene TRBV28 combines with J gene TRBJ2-5; 7 bases are shared with TRBD1. The J call could be wrong; TRBJ2-7 is a better fit for the DNA end. The CDR3 has 15 residues. Germline lookup yields CDR1 MDHEN and CDR2 SYDVKM. The CDR3 DNA reads as TGTGCCAGCAGCGACCCCCCACAGGGGAGCGGCGAGCAGTACTTC. Translation gives CASSDPPQGSGEQYF.

This chain joins TRBV6-1 and TRBJ2-1, with TRBD2 matching 9 bases. The CDR3 sequence is 18 residues long. V lost 4 bases and J lost 9; bases outside the gene matches: 19. Germline CDR1 MNHNS, CDR2 SASEGT. The CDR3 sequence is CASSGSLGSSGRWGEQFF. Written as DNA, the CDR3 is TGTGCCAGCAGTGGCTCCCTTGGTAGTAGCGGGAGATGGGGTGAGCAGTTCTTC.

The rearrangement joins TRBV27 to TRBJ1-2, with 10 bases that match TRBD1. This CDR3 is built from 13 residues. Looked up from germline, CDR1 is MNHEY and CDR2 is SMNVEV (reference sequence). Trimming removed 4 bases from V and 7 bases from J; junction bases left unmatched: 3. The CDR3, as DNA: TGTGCCAGCAGTTCCGGGACAGGGGTTGGCTACACCTTC. This gives the protein CASSSGTGVGYTF.

The chain employs TRBV4-1 and TRBJ1-5; TRBD1 matches 7 bases. This CDR3 contains 14 residues. Germline-derived CDR1 and CDR2 are MGHRA and YSYEKL. The J segment lost 4 bases and the V segment lost 0 bases, leaving 0 bases of the junction unmatched. The CDR3 here is CASSQETGNQPQHF. Written as DNA, the CDR3 is TGCGCCAGCAGCCAAGAGACAGGGAATCAGCCCCAGCATTTT.

This chain connects TRBV10-1 to TRBJ2-1, with unresolved D. Trimming stripped 6 bases from V and 6 bases from J, with 12 bases between. Germline V gene sequence: CDR1 WNHNN, CDR2 SYGVQD (reference sequence). This CDR3 region has 13 residues. As DNA, the CDR3 is TGCGCCAGCAGCAGCCTTTCTAGCAATGAGCAGTTCTTC. Translating it yields CASSSLSSNEQFF.

The rearrangement uses TRBV19 and TRBJ2-7; 11 bases match TRBD2. V shed 4 bases and J 2 bases; nucleotides not matched to a gene: 4. The length of the CDR3 is 15 residues. CDR1 is LNHDA and CDR2 is SQIVND in the germline V gene (reference sequence). CDR3 sequence reads: CASSKPGLAAYEQYF. CDR3 nucleotides: TGTGCCAGTAGTAAACCGGGACTAGCGGCCTACGAGCAGTACTTC.